Following are 5 T cell receptor beta chains from one sample sequenced in a study of T cell responses to AZD1222 COVID-19 vaccine (dated by TCRdb to the early 2020s). Libraries were constructed by the immunoSEQ multiplex PCR assay. As stored in TCRdb, this immuneACCESS dataset retains in-frame rearrangements with V and J assigned. A fraction of the clones does not appear; measured against another copy, unresolved V genes explain less than half of the discrepancy, and the remainder lacks a known reason. The sample contains roughly 150,000 clones, around 90% of them found a single time. The top ten hold roughly 1.1% of the sample. The time point label on this specimen signifies: about 28 days (+/-7) after the second vaccine dose. The sequenced sample was peripheral blood, obtained 28 days after the second AZD1222 dose. The receptors derive from an adult who received the AZD1222 COVID-19 vaccine.

This chain uses TRBV6-5 with TRBJ2-7; 13 bases are a match to TRBD2. V dropped 0 bases and J dropped 5; count of bases not matched to a gene: 4. The CDR3 consists of 16 residues. Germline V gene sequence: CDR1 MNHEY, CDR2 SVGAGI. CDR3 residues: CASSYSTSGGLHEQYF. CDR3 in DNA: TGTGCCAGCAGTTACTCGACTAGCGGGGGGCTCCACGAGCAGTACTTC.

This chain connects TRBV19 to TRBJ1-2, with TRBD1 identical over 8 bases. Germline V gene data show CDR1 as LNHDA and CDR2 as SQIVND (reference sequence). The junction had 10 bases not matched to a gene; V was cut back by 7 bases and J by 6 bases. The CDR3 is made up of 14 amino acids. The CDR3 reads CASIQDRVSDGYTF. In nucleotides, the CDR3 is TGTGCCAGTATCCAGGACAGGGTCAGTGATGGCTACACCTTC.

The chain has TRBV10-2 and TRBJ2-1; 9 nucleotides line up with TRBD2. V trimming: 6 bases; J trimming: 4 bases; junction bases outside the gene matches: 10. This CDR3 spans 16 amino acids. The V gene's germline CDR1 is WSHSY and CDR2 SAAADI. This CDR3 reads CASSPAGGPGYNEQFF. In nucleotides, the CDR3 is TGCGCCAGCAGCCCAGCGGGGGGTCCTGGGTACAATGAGCAGTTCTTC.

This chain connects TRBV5-6 to TRBJ1-5, with D perhaps matching TRBD1 (6 bases). Trimming stripped 0 bases from V and 4 bases from J, with 8 bases between. The germline gives CDR1 SGHDT, CDR2 YYEEEE. This CDR3 is built from 14 residues. The DNA of the CDR3 is TGTGCCAGCAGCTTGGGACAGGTGAATCAGCCCCAGCATTTT. As protein: CASSLGQVNQPQHF.

The chain employs TRBV5-6 and TRBJ1-1; the match to TRBD1 covers 9 bases. Germline lookup yields CDR1 SGHDT and CDR2 YYEEEE. Unmatched junction bases numbered 12, after V lost 2 bases and J lost 10 bases. This CDR3 region has 15 residues. The CDR3 DNA reads as TGTGCCAGCAGCTTTGGGAGAACAGGGGGCAGGGGAGCTTTCTTT. Its translation is CASSFGRTGGRGAFF.